What follows are 12 T cell receptor beta chains derived from one specimen sequenced in a study of T cells after yellow fever vaccination. TCRdb ran MiXCR on the 5' RACE reads and lists one entry per CDR3 protein. This table holds 100,000 to 150,000 distinct CDR3 sequences, roughly 8.2% found once. Here the sequenced sample was CD8+ T cells sorted from PBMCs, taken on the day of the yellow fever booster vaccination. These receptor sequences come from a man younger than 35 who received the YFV17D yellow fever vaccine.

The chain joins TRBV20-1 to TRBJ1-5; perhaps TRBD1 as D (5 bases). This CDR3 spans 15 amino acids. The V end was cut by 0 bases, the J end by 0 bases, with 9 bases between. Germline V gene data show CDR1 as DFQATT and CDR2 as SNEGSKA (reference sequence). As DNA, the CDR3 is TGCAGTGCTAGAGAACGGACATTTAGCAATCAGCCCCAGCATTTT. It codes for CSARERTFSNQPQHF.

J is TRBJ2-1 and V is TRBV4-1; TRBD2 aligns across 9 bases. With V trimmed by 3 bases and J by 3 bases, 6 bases remained unmatched. Germline V gives CDR1 MGHRA, CDR2 YSYEKL. CDR3 size: 16 residues. CDR3 amino acids: CASSHYSGGLYNEQFF. The DNA of the CDR3 is TGCGCCAGCAGCCATTATAGCGGGGGACTCTACAATGAGCAGTTCTTC.

The chain carries TRBV5-8 and TRBJ2-6; the D gene is possibly TRBD2 (5 bases). The germline V gene has CDR1 SGHTS and CDR2 YDEGEE. The CDR3 runs to 15 residues. V lost 4 bases, J lost 1 base, and 9 bases lay in between. The CDR3 bases are TGTGCCAGCAGCGGGCGAGGGTCTGGGGCCAACGTCCTGACTTTC. Encoded protein: CASSGRGSGANVLTF.

This clonotype was seen a few times. V and J are TRBV18 and TRBJ2-1; either TRBD1 or TRBD2 may fit D (5 bases each). Trimming pared 3 bases from V and 4 bases from J, leaving 16 bases between. CDR1 and CDR2 from the germline V gene are KGHSH and LQKENI. The CDR3 is 16 amino acids. Here the CDR3 DNA reads TGTGCCAGCTCACCGGGACCGGGGATTTCATACAATGAGCAGTTCTTC. Protein product: CASSPGPGISYNEQFF. The full variable domain, its missing parts supplied by reference TRBV18 and TRBJ2-1, is NAGVMQNPRHLVRRRGQEARLRCSPMKGHSHVYWYRQLPEEGLKFMVYLQKENIIDESGMPKERFSAEFPKEGPSILRIQQVVRGDSAAYFCASSPGPGISYNEQFFGPGTRLTVL.

This chain links TRBV6-6 with TRBJ2-7; 14 bases map to TRBD2. The germline CDR1 and CDR2 sequences are MNHNY and SVGAGI (reference sequence). V dropped 0 bases and J dropped 3; count of bases not matched to a gene: 7. The CDR3 loop spans 18 amino acids. The CDR3 sequence: CASSYSGLAGAKRYEQYF. CDR3 coding DNA: TGTGCCAGCAGTTACTCGGGACTAGCGGGGGCAAAGCGCTACGAGCAGTACTTC.

The sample holds many counts of this clonotype. The genes are TRBV7-6 and TRBJ2-3; possible D gene TRBD2, 6 bases. The CDR3 covers 12 residues. Germline CDR1 SGHVS, CDR2 FNYEAQ. Trimming removed 5 bases at V and 7 bases at J, with 10 bases between. The CDR3 protein is CASSPGGNTQYF. In DNA, the CDR3 is TGTGCCAGCAGCCCGGGCGGGAATACGCAGTATTTT.

The V gene is TRBV4-1, the J gene TRBJ2-7, with D possibly TRBD1 on 6 matching bases. CDR3 size: 14 residues. Trimming removed 0 bases from V and 2 bases from J, with 8 bases in between. Germline V gene data show CDR1 as MGHRA and CDR2 as YSYEKL. The CDR3 DNA is TGCGCCAGCAGCCAAGAAGACAGGCCCTACGAGCAGTACTTC. Amino acids: CASSQEDRPYEQYF.

This clonotype turned up a few times. The chain employs TRBV7-6 and TRBJ2-3, with D possibly TRBD2 on 6 matching bases. Germline V CDR1 and CDR2: SGHVS, FNYEAQ. This CDR3 comprises 16 residues. V lost 5 bases and J 0 bases, leaving 15 bases between the germline ends. CDR3 protein: CASSPPASVSTDTQYF. The CDR3 nucleotides are TGTGCCAGCAGCCCTCCGGCTAGCGTAAGCACAGATACGCAGTATTTT.

The chain couples TRBV7-2 to TRBJ2-5; no firm D call. Trimming pared 1 base from V and 7 bases from J, leaving 7 bases between. The CDR3 covers 12 residues. CDR1 is SGHTA, CDR2 FQGNSA, per germline. CDR3 residues: CASSLGRSTQYF. CDR3 nucleotides: TGTGCCAGCAGCTTAGGGCGATCGACCCAGTACTTC.

This rearrangement joins TRBV6-5 to TRBJ2-7, with D possibly matching TRBD1 (5 bases). The germline V gene encodes CDR1 MNHEY and CDR2 SVGAGI. The CDR3 extends over 14 amino acids. The V end lost 0 bases, the J end lost 5 bases, and 11 bases lay between the germline ends. The CDR3 spells CASSYSAGLNEQYF. The CDR3 coding sequence is TGTGCCAGCAGTTACTCCGCAGGGCTAAACGAGCAGTACTTC.

This clonotype came up a few times. The rearrangement uses TRBV7-9 and TRBJ1-1; 7 bases map to TRBD1. This CDR3 comprises 14 residues. Germline V gene data show CDR1 as SEHNR and CDR2 as FQNEAQ (reference sequence). J lost 2 bases, V lost 5 bases, and 5 bases had no gene match. The CDR3 region has the DNA TGTGCCAGCAGCGGACAGGATAGCAACACTGAAGCTTTCTTT. Residues: CASSGQDSNTEAFF.

The chain uses TRBV11-2 and TRBJ2-5, with D perhaps assigned TRBD1 or TRBD2 (5 bases each). Germline assignment: CDR1 SGHAT and CDR2 FQNNGV. This CDR3 spans 14 amino acids. V lost 1 base, J lost 4 bases, and 10 bases lay in between. CDR3 sequence: CASSLVGEGETQYF. The CDR3, as DNA: TGTGCCAGCAGCTTAGTGGGGGAAGGAGAGACCCAGTACTTC.